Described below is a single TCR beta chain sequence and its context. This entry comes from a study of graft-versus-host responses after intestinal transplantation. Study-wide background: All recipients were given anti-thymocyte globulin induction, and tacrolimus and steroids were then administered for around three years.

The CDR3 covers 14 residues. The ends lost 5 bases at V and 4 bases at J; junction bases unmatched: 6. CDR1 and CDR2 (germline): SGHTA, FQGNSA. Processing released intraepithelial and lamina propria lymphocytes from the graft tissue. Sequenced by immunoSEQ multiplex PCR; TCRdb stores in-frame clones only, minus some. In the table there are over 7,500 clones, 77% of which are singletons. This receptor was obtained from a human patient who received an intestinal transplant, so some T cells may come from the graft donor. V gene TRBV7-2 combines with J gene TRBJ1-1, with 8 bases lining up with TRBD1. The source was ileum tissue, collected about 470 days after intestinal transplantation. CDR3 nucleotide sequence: TGTGCCAGCAGCCCCCGACAGGGGTCCACTGAAGCTTTCTTT. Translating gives CASSPRQGSTEAFF.